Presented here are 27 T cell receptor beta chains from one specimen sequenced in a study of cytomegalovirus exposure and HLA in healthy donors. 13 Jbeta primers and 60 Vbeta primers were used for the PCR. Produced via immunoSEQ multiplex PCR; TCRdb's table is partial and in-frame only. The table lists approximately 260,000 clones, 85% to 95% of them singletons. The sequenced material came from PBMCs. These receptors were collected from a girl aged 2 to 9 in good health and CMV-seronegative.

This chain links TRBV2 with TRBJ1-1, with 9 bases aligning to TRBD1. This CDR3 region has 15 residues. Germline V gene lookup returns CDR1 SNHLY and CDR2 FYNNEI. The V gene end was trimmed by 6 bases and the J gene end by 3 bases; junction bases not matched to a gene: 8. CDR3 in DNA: TGTGCCAGCAGAAACAGGGGGCGGTCGGACACTGAAGCTTTCTTT. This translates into CASRNRGRSDTEAFF.

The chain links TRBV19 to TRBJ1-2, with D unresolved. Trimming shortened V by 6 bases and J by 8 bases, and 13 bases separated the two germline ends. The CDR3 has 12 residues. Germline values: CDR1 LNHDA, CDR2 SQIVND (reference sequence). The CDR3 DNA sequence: TGTGCCAGTAGGGGCATGCCTATGGGCTACACCTTC. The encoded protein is CASRGMPMGYTF.

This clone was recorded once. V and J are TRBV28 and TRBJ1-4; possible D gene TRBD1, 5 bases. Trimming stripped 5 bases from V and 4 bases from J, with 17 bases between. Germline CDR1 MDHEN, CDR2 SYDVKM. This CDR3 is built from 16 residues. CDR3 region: CASSKIHGGDNEKLFF. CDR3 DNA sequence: TGTGCCAGCAGTAAAATACACGGGGGGGATAATGAAAAACTGTTTTTT.

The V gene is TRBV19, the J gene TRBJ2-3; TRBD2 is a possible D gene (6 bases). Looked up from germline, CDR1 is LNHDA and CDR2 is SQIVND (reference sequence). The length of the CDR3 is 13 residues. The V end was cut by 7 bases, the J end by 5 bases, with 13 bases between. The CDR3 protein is CASTPGLVDTQYF. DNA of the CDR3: TGTGCCAGTACCCCGGGACTTGTAGATACGCAGTATTTT.

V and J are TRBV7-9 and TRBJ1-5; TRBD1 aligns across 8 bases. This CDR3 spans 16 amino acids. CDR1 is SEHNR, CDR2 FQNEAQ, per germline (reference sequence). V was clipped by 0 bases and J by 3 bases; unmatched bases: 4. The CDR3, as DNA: TGTGCCAGCAGCTTAGCAGGGACAGGAGACAATCAGCCCCAGCATTTT. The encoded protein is CASSLAGTGDNQPQHF.

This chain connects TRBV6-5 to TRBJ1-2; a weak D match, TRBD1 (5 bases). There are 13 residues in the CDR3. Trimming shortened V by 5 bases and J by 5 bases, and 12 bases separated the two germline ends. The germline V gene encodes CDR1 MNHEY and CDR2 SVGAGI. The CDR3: CASSVDSLYGYTF. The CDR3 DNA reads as TGTGCCAGCAGTGTTGACAGCTTATATGGCTACACCTTC.

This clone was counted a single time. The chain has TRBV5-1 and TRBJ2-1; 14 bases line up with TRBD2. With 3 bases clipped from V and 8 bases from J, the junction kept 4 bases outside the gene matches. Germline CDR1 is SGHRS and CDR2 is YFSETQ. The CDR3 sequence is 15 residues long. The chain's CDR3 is CASSSGTSGSDEQFF. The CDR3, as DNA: TGCGCCAGCAGCTCCGGGACTAGCGGGAGCGATGAGCAGTTCTTC.

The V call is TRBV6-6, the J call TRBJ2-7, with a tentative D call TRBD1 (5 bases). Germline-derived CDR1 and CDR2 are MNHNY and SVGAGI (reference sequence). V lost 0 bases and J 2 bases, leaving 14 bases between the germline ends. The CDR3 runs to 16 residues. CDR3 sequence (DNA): TGTGCCAGCAGTTACTCGAAGCAGGGCGGTACCTACGAGCAGTACTTC. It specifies CASSYSKQGGTYEQYF.

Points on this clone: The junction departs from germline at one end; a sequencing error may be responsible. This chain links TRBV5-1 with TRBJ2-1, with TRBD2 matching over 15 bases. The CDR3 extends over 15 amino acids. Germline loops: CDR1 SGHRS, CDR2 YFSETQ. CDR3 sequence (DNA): TGCGCCAGCAGCTTAGGGACTAGCGGGAGGAATGGGCAGTTCTTC. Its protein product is CASSLGTSGRNGQFF.

CDR3 DNA: TGTGCCAGCAGCTTCTACACCGGGGAGCTGTTTTTT. This codes for CASSFYTGELFF. V is TRBV7-8 and J is TRBJ2-2; D is ambiguous. The length of the CDR3 is 12 residues. The V end lost 3 bases, the J end lost 3 bases, and 2 bases lay between the germline ends. Germline V gene data show CDR1 as SGHVS and CDR2 as FQNEAQ.

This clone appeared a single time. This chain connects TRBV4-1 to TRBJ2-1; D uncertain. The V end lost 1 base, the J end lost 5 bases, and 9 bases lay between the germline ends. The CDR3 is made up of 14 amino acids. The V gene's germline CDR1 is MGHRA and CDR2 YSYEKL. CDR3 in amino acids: CASSQANRDNEQFF. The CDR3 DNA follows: TGCGCCAGCAGCCAAGCCAACAGAGACAATGAGCAGTTCTTC.

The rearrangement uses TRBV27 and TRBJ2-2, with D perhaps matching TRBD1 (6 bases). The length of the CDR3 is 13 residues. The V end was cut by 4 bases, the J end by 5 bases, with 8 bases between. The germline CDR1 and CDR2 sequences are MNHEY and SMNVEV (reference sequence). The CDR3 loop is CASSSRGTGELFF. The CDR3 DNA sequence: TGTGCCAGCAGTTCAAGGGGGACCGGGGAGCTGTTTTTT.

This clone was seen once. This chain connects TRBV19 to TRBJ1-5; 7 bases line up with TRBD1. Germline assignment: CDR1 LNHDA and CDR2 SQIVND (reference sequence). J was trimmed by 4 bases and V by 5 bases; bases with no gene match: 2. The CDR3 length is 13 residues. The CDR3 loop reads CASSLQGNQPQHF. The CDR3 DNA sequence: TGTGCCAGTAGTCTACAGGGGAATCAGCCCCAGCATTTT.

The CDR3 bases are TGTGCCACCTCCGGGACTCAAGAGACCCAGTACTTC. It encodes CATSGTQETQYF. This rearrangement joins TRBV15 to TRBJ2-5; D perhaps matches TRBD2 (6 bases). The CDR3 loop spans 12 amino acids. CDR1 is LNHNV, CDR2 YYDKDF, per germline (reference sequence). V dropped 8 bases and J dropped 2 bases, with 9 bases sitting between them. Supplemented by reference TRBV15 and TRBJ2-5, the full variable domain reads DAMVIQNPRYQVTQFGKPVTLSCSQTLNHNVMYWYQQKSSQAPKLLFHYYDKDFNNEADTPDNFQSRRPNTSFCFLDIRSPGLGDTAMYLCATSGTQETQYFGPGTRLLVL.

The DNA for the CDR3 is TGTGCCAGCAGCTTACCCTCTTTAACTACCGGTGCCGGGGAGCTGTTTTTT. Amino acids: CASSLPSLTTGAGELFF. The chain carries TRBV7-9 and TRBJ2-2, with D uncertain. Trimming took 2 bases from V and 6 from J, leaving 19 bases between them. CDR1 is SEHNR and CDR2 is FQNEAQ in the germline V gene (reference sequence). The CDR3 loop spans 17 amino acids.

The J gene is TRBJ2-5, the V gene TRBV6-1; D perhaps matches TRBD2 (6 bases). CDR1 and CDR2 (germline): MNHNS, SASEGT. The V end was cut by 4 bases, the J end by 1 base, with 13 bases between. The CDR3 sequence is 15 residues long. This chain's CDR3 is CASSVQRGTQETQYF. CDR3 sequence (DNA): TGTGCCAGCAGTGTCCAACGGGGGACCCAAGAGACCCAGTACTTC.

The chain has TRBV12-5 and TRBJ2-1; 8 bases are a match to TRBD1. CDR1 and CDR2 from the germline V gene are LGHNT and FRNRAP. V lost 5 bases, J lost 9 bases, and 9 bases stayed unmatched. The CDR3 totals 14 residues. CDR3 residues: CASGRGQVDSEQFF. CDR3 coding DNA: TGTGCTAGTGGTAGGGGACAGGTAGACAGTGAGCAGTTCTTC.

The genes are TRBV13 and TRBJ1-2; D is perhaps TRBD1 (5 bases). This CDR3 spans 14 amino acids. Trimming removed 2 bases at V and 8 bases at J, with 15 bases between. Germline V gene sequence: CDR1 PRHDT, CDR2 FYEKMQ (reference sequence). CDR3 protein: CASSLFSAGKGYTF. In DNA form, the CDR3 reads TGTGCCAGCAGCTTATTTTCAGCAGGGAAAGGCTACACCTTC.

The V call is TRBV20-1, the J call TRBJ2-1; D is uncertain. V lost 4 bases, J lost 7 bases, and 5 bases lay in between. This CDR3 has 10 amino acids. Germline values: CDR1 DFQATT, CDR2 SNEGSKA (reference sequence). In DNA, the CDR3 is TGCAGTGCTAACAGAAATGAGCAGTTCTTC. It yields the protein CSANRNEQFF.

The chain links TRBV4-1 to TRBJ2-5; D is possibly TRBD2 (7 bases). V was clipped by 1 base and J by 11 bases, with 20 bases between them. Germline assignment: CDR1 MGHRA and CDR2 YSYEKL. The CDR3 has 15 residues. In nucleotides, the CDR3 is TGCGCCAGCAGCCAAGGTCCTCGAGGGGGGGGAGAGCAGTACTTC. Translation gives CASSQGPRGGGEQYF.

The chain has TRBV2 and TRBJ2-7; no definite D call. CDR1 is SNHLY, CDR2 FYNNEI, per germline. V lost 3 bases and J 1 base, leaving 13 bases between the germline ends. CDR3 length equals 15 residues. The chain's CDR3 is CASSDPATTSYEQYF. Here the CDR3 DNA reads TGTGCCAGCAGTGATCCGGCCACTACATCCTACGAGCAGTACTTC.

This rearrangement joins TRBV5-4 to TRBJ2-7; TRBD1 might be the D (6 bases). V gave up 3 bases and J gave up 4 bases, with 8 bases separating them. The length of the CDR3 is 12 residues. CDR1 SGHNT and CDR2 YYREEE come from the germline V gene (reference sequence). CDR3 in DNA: TGTGCCAGCAGCTCACAGGGATACGAGCAGTACTTC. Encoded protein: CASSSQGYEQYF.

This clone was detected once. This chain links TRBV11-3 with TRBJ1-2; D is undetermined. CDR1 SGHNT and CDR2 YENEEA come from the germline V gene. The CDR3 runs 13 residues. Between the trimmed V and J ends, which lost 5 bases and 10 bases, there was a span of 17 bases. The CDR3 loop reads CASSGLVRFDYTF. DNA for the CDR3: TGTGCCAGCAGCGGTCTGGTGCGGTTTGACTACACCTTC.

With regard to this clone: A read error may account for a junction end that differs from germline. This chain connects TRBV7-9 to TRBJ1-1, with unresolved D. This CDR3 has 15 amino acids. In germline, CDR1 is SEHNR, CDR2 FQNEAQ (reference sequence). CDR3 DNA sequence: TGTTCCAGCAGCTCCGCTAGGCCGCGGGACACTGAAGCTTTCTTT. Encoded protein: CSSSSARPRDTEAFF. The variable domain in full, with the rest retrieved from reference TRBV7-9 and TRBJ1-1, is DTGVSQNPRHKITKRGQNVTFRCDPISEHNRLYWYRQTLGQGPEFLTYFQNEAQLEKSRLLSDRFSAERPKGSFSTLEIQRTEQGDSAMYLCSSSSARPRDTEAFFGQGTRLTVV.

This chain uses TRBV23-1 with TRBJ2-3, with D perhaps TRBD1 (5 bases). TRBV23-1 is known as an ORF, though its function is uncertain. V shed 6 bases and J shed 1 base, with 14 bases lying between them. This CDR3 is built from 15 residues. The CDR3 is CASRKGQGCTDTQYF. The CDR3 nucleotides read TGCGCCAGCAGAAAAGGGCAGGGTTGCACAGATACGCAGTATTTT.

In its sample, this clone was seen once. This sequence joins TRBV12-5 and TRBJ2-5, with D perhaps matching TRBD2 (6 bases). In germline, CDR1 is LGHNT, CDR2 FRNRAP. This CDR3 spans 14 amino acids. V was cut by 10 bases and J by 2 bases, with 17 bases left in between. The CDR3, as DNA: TGTGCTACCGTCCTGGCGGGACCTCAAGAGACCCAGTACTTC. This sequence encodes CATVLAGPQETQYF.

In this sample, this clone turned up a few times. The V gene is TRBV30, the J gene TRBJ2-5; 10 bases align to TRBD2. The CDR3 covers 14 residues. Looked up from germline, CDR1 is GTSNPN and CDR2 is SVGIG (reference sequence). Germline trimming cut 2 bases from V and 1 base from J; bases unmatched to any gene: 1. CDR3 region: CAWSLAGGQETQYF. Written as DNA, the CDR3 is TGTGCCTGGAGTTTAGCGGGGGGCCAAGAGACCCAGTACTTC.